One sample yielded the 5 T cell receptor beta chains listed below, sequenced in a study of shared clonotypes between healthy human individuals. Only in-frame clones appear in the TCRdb table, and some are missing; sequencing was by immunoSEQ multiplex PCR. The sample holds under 850,000 clones; over 55% are singletons and the top ten take 1.8%. Sequenced: memory CD4+ T cells sorted from blood. The sample's subset: CD45RA-negative fraction. The origin of the receptors is a woman in her 30s in good health.

This rearrangement joins TRBV11-2 to TRBJ2-7; a weak D match, TRBD2 (5 bases). CDR3 length: 15 amino acids. With 3 bases removed from V and 0 bases from J, the gap between germline ends came to 12 bases. Germline-derived CDR1 and CDR2 are SGHAT and FQNNGV. CDR3 sequence (DNA): TGTGCCAGCAGCTTCAGAGGGAGTGGCTCCTACGAGCAGTACTTC. This gives the protein CASSFRGSGSYEQYF.

This chain connects TRBV18 to TRBJ2-7; 10 bases fit TRBD2. With 4 bases clipped from V and 3 bases from J, the junction kept 0 bases outside the gene matches. The CDR3 length is 13 residues. The V gene's germline CDR1 is KGHSH and CDR2 LQKENI. The CDR3 region has the DNA TGTGCCAGCTCACAGCGGGAGGGCTACGAGCAGTACTTC. Protein product: CASSQREGYEQYF.

V usage is TRBV13 and J usage is TRBJ1-2; D gene unclear. The V gene lost 1 base and the J gene lost 4 bases, with 4 bases spanning the gap. This CDR3 contains 12 residues. Germline V gene data show CDR1 as PRHDT and CDR2 as FYEKMQ (reference sequence). The CDR3 protein is CASSLVSYGYTF. CDR3 DNA sequence: TGTGCCAGCAGCTTAGTCAGCTATGGCTACACCTTC.

This sequence joins TRBV5-1 and TRBJ1-1; D not certain. Germline-derived CDR1 and CDR2 are SGHRS and YFSETQ. Trimming cost V 1 base and J 1 base, with 8 bases left between them. The CDR3 sequence is 14 residues long. DNA for the CDR3: TGCGCCAGCAGCTTGAGGGCAGAGAACACTGAAGCTTTCTTT. This codes for CASSLRAENTEAFF.

The chain couples TRBV30 to TRBJ1-1; no firm D call. Trimming removed 3 bases from V and 3 bases from J, with 11 bases in between. This CDR3 has 13 residues. CDR1 is GTSNPN, CDR2 SVGIG, per germline (reference sequence). The CDR3 DNA reads TGTGCCTGGAGGGATTCCCAGGACACTGAAGCTTTCTTT. Translation gives CAWRDSQDTEAFF.